The present T cell receptor (beta chain) was sequenced within a study of T cells in Graves' hyperthyroidism and ophthalmopathy. It was RNA transcripts that yielded the amplified TCR beta CDR3 regions. The TCR CDR3 first-round RT-PCR relied on the HTBI primer set. A single record per CDR3 protein comes from TCRdb applying MiXCR to the multiplex PCR reads. The sample consists of around 480,000 distinct CDR3 sequences, over 13% of them appearing once. This CDR3 region has 14 residues. Germline trimming cut 1 base from V and 4 bases from J; bases unmatched to any gene: 0. Germline V CDR1 and CDR2: SGHTA, FQGTGA. Findings and caveats of the study: A median approximately 6.8 months before onset, the model predicted ophthalmopathy.

This clonotype has at least ten counts. Its antigen is unidentified. This TCR came from a woman between 18 and 30 years old with Graves' hyperthyroidism. Material for sequencing was blood. The rearrangement uses TRBV7-3 and TRBJ2-3, with 9 bases matching TRBD2. The CDR3 DNA sequence: TGTGCCAGCAGCTTAATAGCGGGAGCAGATACGCAGTATTTT. Translated: CASSLIAGADTQYF. Supplemented by reference TRBV7-3 and TRBJ2-3, the full variable domain reads GAGVSQTPSNKVTEKGKYVELRCDPISGHTALYWYRQSLGQGPEFLIYFQGTGAADDSGLPNDRFFAVRPEGSVSTLKIQRTERGDSAVYLCASSLIAGADTQYFGPGTRLTVL.